A single sample gave rise to the 32 T cell receptor beta chains below, sequenced in a study of regulatory T cells in long-lasting Graves disease. In building TCR beta libraries, iRepertoire HTBI primers were used together with Arm-PCR of CDR3 regions. A single record per CDR3 protein comes from TCRdb applying MiXCR to the multiplex PCR reads. The table lists fewer than 400,000 distinct CDR3 sequences, about 19% of them singletons. Documented time point: persistent/refractory GD, antithyroid drugs over 5 years with positive TRAb. RNA isolated from PBMCs was used to make the TCR library. Sequenced material: peripheral blood mononuclear cells (PBMCs), taken when the disease was refractory, from a patient treated with antithyroid drugs. The receptor source for this set is a female donor with Graves disease.

The chain has TRBV19 and TRBJ2-3; D gene ambiguous. The CDR3 sequence is 15 residues long. V dropped 7 bases and J dropped 2 bases, with 16 bases sitting between them. The V gene's germline CDR1 is LNHDA and CDR2 SQIVND (reference sequence). The CDR3 nucleotides read TGTGCCAGTACCCTCGTAGGCGGTCACACAGATACGCAGTATTTT. It is translated as CASTLVGGHTDTQYF.

The chain couples TRBV20-1 to TRBJ2-7, with TRBD2 matching over 13 bases. Losses at the gene ends were 0 bases for V and 3 bases for J; bases not matched to a gene: 2. This CDR3 region has 15 residues. CDR1 and CDR2 from the germline V gene are DFQATT and SNEGSKA (reference sequence). The CDR3 coding sequence is TGCAGTGCTAGAGACGGGACTAGCGGGAACTACGAGCAGTACTTC. It encodes CSARDGTSGNYEQYF.

This clonotype was seen at least ten times. The chain employs TRBV5-1 and TRBJ2-2; weak D call: TRBD1 (6 bases). The length of the CDR3 is 20 residues. Deletions cut 3 bases from V and 1 base from J, with 25 bases between. CDR1 and CDR2 from the germline V gene are SGHRS and YFSETQ. The CDR3 bases are TGCGCCAGCAGCTCACACGCGCAAGGGACAAAATATGTGAACACCGGGGAGCTGTTTTTT. This translates into CASSSHAQGTKYVNTGELFF.

This clonotype was recorded a few times. This chain links TRBV6-1 with TRBJ1-3, with D possibly matching TRBD1 (5 bases). The V end lost 8 bases, the J end lost 3 bases, and 17 bases lay between the germline ends. CDR1 MNHNS and CDR2 SASEGT come from the germline V gene. This CDR3 comprises 15 residues. The DNA of the CDR3 is TGTGCCAGCGGCTGGCAGGGTGTGGGTGGAAACACCATATATTTT. As protein: CASGWQGVGGNTIYF.

This clonotype showed up many times. The chain couples TRBV28 to TRBJ2-7; 8 bases agree with TRBD1. The CDR3 is made up of 14 amino acids. With 6 bases clipped from V and 6 bases from J, the junction kept 10 bases outside the gene matches. Germline-derived CDR1 and CDR2 are MDHEN and SYDVKM. The CDR3 DNA sequence: TGTGCCAGCAGGGTACAGGGGGATGTGCGCGAGCAGTACTTC. Translating it yields CASRVQGDVREQYF.

Remarks on this clonotype: This clone may be a read error of a much larger clone one base away. The J gene is TRBJ2-5, the V gene TRBV28; a weak D match, TRBD1 (5 bases). This CDR3 has 14 amino acids. From germline, CDR1 is MDHEN and CDR2 SYDVKM. CDR3 residues: CAGSFSVQNRPQYF. The CDR3 region has the DNA TGTGCCGGCAGTTTCTCAGTACAGAACAGGCCCCAGTACTTC.

This clonotype has ten or more counts. The chain uses TRBV20-1 and TRBJ1-1; D not resolved. The CDR3 contains 10 residues. V was clipped by 6 bases and J by 1 base, with 3 bases between them. Germline V gene sequence: CDR1 DFQATT, CDR2 SNEGSKA (reference sequence). For the CDR3, the DNA is TGCAGTGCAAGGAACACTGAAGCTTTCTTT. Translated: CSARNTEAFF.

This clonotype showed up many times. The chain couples TRBV24-1 to TRBJ1-1; tentatively, D is TRBD1 (6 bases). The CDR3 sequence is 14 residues long. Per germline, CDR1 KGHDR and CDR2 SFDVKD. Trimming left V 4 bases short and J 8 bases short, with 16 bases between. CDR3 nucleotides: TGTGCCACCAGTGACCCGAGGGGGGGACGCGAAGCTTTCTTT. This codes for CATSDPRGGREAFF.

The V call is TRBV6-5, the J call TRBJ2-7; TRBD1 or TRBD2 may be the D gene (5 bases each). Trimming took 0 bases from V and 2 from J, leaving 14 bases between them. The CDR3 has 16 amino acids. Germline loops: CDR1 MNHEY, CDR2 SVGAGI. The CDR3 spells CASSYSFGTGTYEQYF. CDR3 DNA sequence: TGTGCCAGCAGTTACTCGTTCGGGACGGGCACCTACGAGCAGTACTTC.

This clonotype showed up many times. The chain combines TRBV3-1 with TRBJ1-2, with 9 bases that match TRBD1. There are 13 residues in the CDR3. Germline trimming cut 5 bases from V and 8 bases from J; bases unmatched to any gene: 6. Germline CDR1 is LGHDT and CDR2 is YNNKEL (reference sequence). The CDR3 region is CASSMGQGGGYTF. CDR3 nucleotides: TGTGCCAGCAGCATGGGACAGGGTGGCGGCTACACCTTC.

V usage is TRBV5-6 and J usage is TRBJ2-6; no clear D. The CDR3 is 15 amino acids. V lost 0 bases, J lost 4 bases, and 8 bases lay in between. CDR1 is SGHDT and CDR2 is YYEEEE in the germline V gene. The CDR3 DNA is TGTGCCAGCAGCTTGGCTTTTTGGGGGGCCAACGTCCTGACTTTC. Translating it yields CASSLAFWGANVLTF.

This clonotype was recorded only once. This sequence joins TRBV29-1 and TRBJ2-1, with 15 bases fitting TRBD2. The CDR3 runs 14 residues. CDR1 and CDR2 from the germline V gene are SQVTM and ANQGSEA. V shed 4 bases, J shed 9 bases, and the junction held 4 bases outside the gene matches. The DNA of the CDR3 is TGCAGCGTTGCGGGACTAGCGGGAGGCGGTGAGCAGTTCTTC. Residues: CSVAGLAGGGEQFF.

The sample holds a few counts of this clonotype. The V gene is TRBV3-1, the J gene TRBJ2-7, with D possibly being TRBD2 (5 bases). CDR3 length: 13 amino acids. The germline CDR1 and CDR2 sequences are LGHDT and YNNKEL (reference sequence). Trimming pared 1 base from V and 5 bases from J, leaving 9 bases between. In nucleotides, the CDR3 is TGTGCCAGCAGCCAAGGAGGGATTAACGAGCAGTACTTC. This encodes CASSQGGINEQYF.

The table lists this clonotype with a few counts. Here the CDR3 DNA reads TGTGCCAGCAGCTATAATACAGGGGGAGTCTACGAGCAGTACTTC. Amino acid sequence: CASSYNTGGVYEQYF. V is TRBV3-1 and J is TRBJ2-7; TRBD1 matches at 8 bases. CDR1 is LGHDT, CDR2 YNNKEL, per germline (reference sequence). V lost 5 bases and J lost 3; bases outside the gene matches: 9. The length of the CDR3 is 15 residues.

Concerning this clonotype itself: Its ends do not fully match the called genes, so a read error is possible. The V gene is TRBV7-3, the J gene TRBJ2-7; 7 bases fit TRBD2. The CDR3 has 12 amino acids. Looked up from germline, CDR1 is SGHTA and CDR2 is FQGTGA. Here the CDR3 reads CAGSLSGVEQYF. The CDR3 nucleotides are TGTGCCGGCAGCCTCAGCGGGGTCGAGCAGTACTTC.

The gene calls are TRBV6-1 and TRBJ2-7; no clear D gene. V was cut by 0 bases and J by 9 bases, with 6 bases left in between. CDR3 length: 11 residues. Germline V lookup: CDR1 MNHNS, CDR2 SASEGT. CDR3 sequence: CASSEARWQYF. The CDR3 nucleotides read TGTGCCAGCAGTGAAGCGAGATGGCAGTACTTC.

This chain connects TRBV29-1 to TRBJ2-3; a weak D match, TRBD2 (7 bases). Germline V CDR1 and CDR2: SQVTM, ANQGSEA. Deletions cut 4 bases from V and 11 bases from J, with 10 bases between. The CDR3 totals 10 residues. The CDR3 region has the DNA TGCAGCGTTGCGGGGGGCGTGCAGTATTTT. Amino acids: CSVAGGVQYF.

This chain connects TRBV19 to TRBJ2-7, with no clear D. This CDR3 contains 13 residues. The V gene lost 4 bases and the J gene lost 2 bases, with 9 bases spanning the gap. The germline V gene has CDR1 LNHDA and CDR2 SQIVND (reference sequence). CDR3 nucleotide sequence: TGTGCCAGTAGTACCGGTCTGACCTACGAGCAGTACTTC. This codes for CASSTGLTYEQYF. The whole variable domain, filled in from reference TRBV19 and TRBJ2-7, reads DGGITQSPKYLFRKEGQNVTLSCEQNLNHDAMYWYRQDPGQGLRLIYYSQIVNDFQKGDIAEGYSVSREKKESFPLTVTSAQKNPTAFYLCASSTGLTYEQYFGPGTRLTVT.

In its sample, this clonotype was seen many times. This chain uses TRBV6-1 with TRBJ2-7; D remains unclear. The CDR3 has 14 amino acids. CDR1 is MNHNS and CDR2 is SASEGT in the germline V gene. With 6 bases removed from V and 1 base from J, the gap between germline ends came to 13 bases. The CDR3 is CASSTGSTSYEQYF. The DNA for the CDR3 is TGTGCCAGCAGCACCGGGTCGACATCCTACGAGCAGTACTTC.

The rearrangement links TRBV7-9 to TRBJ2-5; 12 nucleotides agree with TRBD2. The CDR3 covers 15 residues. Unmatched junction bases numbered 4, after V lost 3 bases and J lost 5 bases. Germline CDR1 is SEHNR and CDR2 is FQNEAQ (reference sequence). CDR3 in DNA: TGTGCCAGCAGCTTCTGGACTAGCGGGAAGGAGACCCAGTACTTC. Translation gives CASSFWTSGKETQYF. The full variable domain, its missing parts supplied by reference TRBV7-9 and TRBJ2-5, is DTGVSQNPRHKITKRGQNVTFRCDPISEHNRLYWYRQTLGQGPEFLTYFQNEAQLEKSRLLSDRFSAERPKGSFSTLEIQRTEQGDSAMYLCASSFWTSGKETQYFGPGTRLLVL.

This clonotype was counted a few times. The chain has TRBV3-1 and TRBJ1-5; D call uncertain. Germline V gene data show CDR1 as LGHDT and CDR2 as YNNKEL (reference sequence). V was shortened by 0 bases and J by 4 bases, with 7 bases between the two germline ends. The CDR3 extends over 14 amino acids. The CDR3 nucleotides are TGTGCCAGCAGCCAAGATTTGGAAAATCAGCCCCAGCATTTT. Translated, it gives CASSQDLENQPQHF.

The chain carries TRBV10-1 and TRBJ1-1; D not certain. The CDR3 extends over 16 amino acids. Trimming removed 4 bases from V and 4 bases from J, with 19 bases in between. Germline values: CDR1 WNHNN, CDR2 SYGVQD (reference sequence). The CDR3 DNA reads as TGCGCCAGCAGTGGTTCACCTGGGTCTGTGAGCACTGAAGCTTTCTTT. Translated, it gives CASSGSPGSVSTEAFF.

This clonotype was counted many times. One junction end disagrees with the germline gene, perhaps due to a read error. The chain combines TRBV28 with TRBJ2-2; D unresolved. The germline V gene encodes CDR1 MDHEN and CDR2 SYDVKM. The CDR3 loop spans 15 amino acids. The CDR3 is CASSLLGTNTGELFF. CDR3 sequence (DNA): TGTGCCAGCAGCTTATTGGGCACGAACACCGGGGAGCTGTTTTTT.

This rearrangement joins TRBV3-1 to TRBJ1-5, with 8 nucleotides matching TRBD1. V gave up 1 base and J gave up 4 bases; unmatched junction bases: 12. Germline V CDR1 and CDR2: LGHDT, YNNKEL (reference sequence). The CDR3 runs to 18 residues. The CDR3 loop reads CASSQGLKTGGWNQPQHF. For the CDR3, the DNA is TGTGCCAGCAGCCAAGGGCTTAAAACAGGGGGTTGGAATCAGCCCCAGCATTTT.

This clonotype was recorded at least ten times. The rearrangement joins TRBV28 to TRBJ1-5; 8 nucleotides agree with TRBD1. With 2 bases clipped from V and 0 bases from J, the junction kept 6 bases outside the gene matches. The germline V gene has CDR1 MDHEN and CDR2 SYDVKM. The CDR3 contains 17 residues. CDR3 DNA sequence: TGTGCCAGCAGTTTAAGGGCAGGGGGCTATAGCAATCAGCCCCAGCATTTT. Its protein product is CASSLRAGGYSNQPQHF.

Many counts were recorded for this clonotype. The rearrangement uses TRBV12-3 or TRBV12-4 and TRBJ2-5, with D perhaps TRBD2 (6 bases). The CDR3 length is 15 residues. V was cut by 1 base and J by 5 bases, with 14 bases left in between. The CDR3 nucleotides are TGTGCCAGCAGTTTAGGGTTCGGGGGAGGCGAGACCCAGTACTTC. Translating it yields CASSLGFGGGETQYF.

The chain links TRBV6-5 to TRBJ1-2; 9 nucleotides match TRBD1. The CDR3 covers 14 residues. J lost 6 bases, V lost 4 bases, and 6 bases had no gene match. Germline V gene data show CDR1 as MNHEY and CDR2 as SVGAGI. The CDR3 DNA follows: TGTGCCAGCAGTTTTCTCGGGACAGGGAATGGCTACACCTTC. Translation gives CASSFLGTGNGYTF.

This clonotype occurred many times. This sequence joins TRBV12-3 or TRBV12-4 and TRBJ1-5; TRBD1 agrees at 8 bases. The CDR3 is 15 amino acids. The V and J ends lost 6 bases and 4 bases, in that order; junction bases with no gene match: 8. The CDR3 here is CASSPQGAMNQPQHF. The CDR3 DNA sequence: TGTGCCAGCAGCCCTCAGGGGGCCATGAATCAGCCCCAGCATTTT.

This clonotype was observed many times. The chain links TRBV10-3 to TRBJ2-7, with D possibly matching TRBD2 (5 bases). The V gene's germline CDR1 is ENHRY and CDR2 SYGVKD. V lost 2 bases and J lost 2, with 10 bases in between. The CDR3 is 14 amino acids. This CDR3 is CAISELAVPYEQYF. Written as DNA, the CDR3 is TGTGCCATCAGTGAGCTAGCCGTTCCCTACGAGCAGTACTTC.

This clonotype appeared many times. This rearrangement joins TRBV2 to TRBJ1-2; no clear D gene. V was cut by 0 bases and J by 0 bases, with 11 bases left in between. The length of the CDR3 is 16 residues. From germline, CDR1 is SNHLY and CDR2 FYNNEI. This CDR3 is CASSEAPRGANYGYTF. The CDR3, as DNA: TGTGCCAGCAGTGAAGCGCCTAGAGGAGCTAACTATGGCTACACCTTC.

The genes are TRBV29-1 and TRBJ1-2, with D uncertain. The ends were cut back, 0 bases at V and 5 bases at J, with 13 bases in the middle. The CDR3 is made up of 14 amino acids. The germline CDR1 and CDR2 sequences are SQVTM and ANQGSEA. CDR3 DNA sequence: TGCAGCGTTGAAGAGGGGAGAGGACGGTATGGCTACACCTTC. Its translation: CSVEEGRGRYGYTF.

Comment on this clonotype: The final CDR3 position lacks the conserved phenylalanine or tryptophan, pointing to a likely read error. The chain couples TRBV20-1 to TRBJ1-1; D is undetermined. Trimming stripped 7 bases from V and 0 bases from J, with 12 bases between. Germline V gene lookup returns CDR1 DFQATT and CDR2 SNEGSKA (reference sequence). CDR3 size: 13 residues. The CDR3 coding sequence is TGCAGTGTAATCCTCTTCATGAACACTGAAGCTTTCTCT. Its translation: CSVILFMNTEAFS.